Each of the 11 T cell receptor beta chains below was sequenced from the same sample in a study of CD8 T cells in Susac syndrome. Random hexamers primed reverse transcription of about 0.45 to 1 ug RNA. Each CDR3 protein is one row after TCRdb ran MiXCR on the immunoSEQ multiplex PCR reads. The sample consists of 160,000 or so distinct CDR3 sequences, approximately 94% of them appearing once. The sample comprised CD4+ T cells from PBMCs. The receptors come from a human donor with Susac syndrome.

The chain has TRBV20-1 and TRBJ2-7; tentatively, D is TRBD1 or TRBD2 (5 bases each). Deletions cut 3 bases from V and 3 bases from J, with 15 bases between. The CDR3 has 14 amino acids. Germline loops: CDR1 DFQATT, CDR2 SNEGSKA (reference sequence). The CDR3 loop is CSASRGVHYYEQYF. For the CDR3, the DNA is TGCAGTGCTAGCCGAGGGGTCCACTACTACGAGCAGTACTTC.

The chain is built from TRBV6-2 or TRBV6-3 and TRBJ2-7, with TRBD1 matching over 10 bases. With V trimmed by 0 bases and J by 4 bases, 3 bases remained unmatched. Germline V lookup: CDR1 MNHEY, CDR2 SVGEGT. The CDR3 sequence is 15 residues long. This chain's CDR3 is CASSYSGQGKYEQYF. The CDR3 nucleotides read TGTGCCAGCAGTTACTCGGGACAGGGGAAATACGAGCAGTACTTC.

This clonotype appeared once. The rearrangement links TRBV20-1 to TRBJ1-1; D may be TRBD1 (5 bases). The CDR3 runs to 15 residues. Deletions cut 0 bases from V and 0 bases from J, with 11 bases between. Germline assignment: CDR1 DFQATT and CDR2 SNEGSKA (reference sequence). The CDR3: CSAREAGFMNTEAFF. In nucleotides, the CDR3 is TGCAGTGCTAGAGAGGCAGGGTTCATGAACACTGAAGCTTTCTTT.

The chain combines TRBV6-2 or TRBV6-3 with TRBJ1-1; D possibly corresponds to TRBD1 (6 bases). V lost 5 bases, J lost 4 bases, and 17 bases lay in between. The CDR3 extends over 15 amino acids. Germline V gene data show CDR1 as MNHEY and CDR2 as SVGEGT. CDR3 nucleotides: TGTGCCAGCAGTAGGGCGACAGGCGGTGGCACTGAAGCTTTCTTT. It translates to CASSRATGGGTEAFF.

The V call is TRBV3-1, the J call TRBJ1-1, with D unclear. With 4 bases removed from V and 6 bases from J, the gap between germline ends came to 12 bases. CDR3 size: 13 residues. The V gene's germline CDR1 is LGHDT and CDR2 YNNKEL (reference sequence). As DNA, the CDR3 is TGTGCCAGCAGCCTCCTCGGCGACCCTGAAGCTTTCTTT. Its translation is CASSLLGDPEAFF.

The J gene is TRBJ2-1, the V gene TRBV7-3, with 7 bases identical to TRBD1. This CDR3 is 13 amino acids long. Losses at the gene ends were 5 bases for V and 6 bases for J; bases not matched to a gene: 4. The germline V gene has CDR1 SGHTA and CDR2 FQGTGA. CDR3 bases: TGTGCCAGCAGCGCCAGGGACAGCAATGAGCAGTTCTTC. Protein product: CASSARDSNEQFF.

This sequence joins TRBV11-2 and TRBJ1-4; a weak D match, TRBD1 (6 bases). Deletions cut 1 base from V and 0 bases from J, with 15 bases between. Germline V gene lookup returns CDR1 SGHAT and CDR2 FQNNGV. The CDR3 is 18 residues long. The CDR3 loop is CASSLGTGLQATNEKLFF. In DNA, the CDR3 is TGTGCCAGCAGCTTAGGAACAGGGCTCCAAGCAACTAATGAAAAACTGTTTTTT. Supplemented by reference TRBV11-2 and TRBJ1-4, the full variable domain reads EAGVAQSPRYKIIEKRQSVAFWCNPISGHATLYWYQQILGQGPKLLIQFQNNGVVDDSQLPKDRFSAERLKGVDSTLKIQPAKLEDSAVYLCASSLGTGLQATNEKLFFGSGTQLSVL.

On this clonotype itself: At one end, the junction sequence differs from germline, possibly due to a read error. The chain links TRBV7-2 to TRBJ1-1, with a tentative D call TRBD1 (6 bases). The germline V gene encodes CDR1 SGHTA and CDR2 FQGNSA. The CDR3 covers 14 residues. DNA of the CDR3: TGTGCCAGCAGCTCCCCTACAGGGAACCCTGAAGCTTTCTTT. It yields the protein CASSSPTGNPEAFF.

This chain links TRBV20-1 with TRBJ1-6, with D possibly matching TRBD1 (6 bases). Germline CDR1 is DFQATT and CDR2 is SNEGSKA (reference sequence). This CDR3 has 13 amino acids. The V end lost 4 bases, the J end lost 8 bases, and 12 bases lay between the germline ends. The CDR3 DNA sequence: TGCAGTGCTACGACAGGAGCCGATTCACCCCTCCACTTT. Translated: CSATTGADSPLHF.

The chain joins TRBV9 to TRBJ2-1, with TRBD2 matching 10 bases. From germline, CDR1 is SGDLS and CDR2 YYNGEE. V was clipped by 4 bases and J by 5 bases; unmatched bases: 3. The CDR3 totals 14 residues. CDR3 DNA sequence: TGTGCCAGCAGCAGGACTAGCGGAAACAATGAGCAGTTCTTC. Translated: CASSRTSGNNEQFF.

This chain connects TRBV18 to TRBJ1-5; tentatively, D is TRBD1 (6 bases). With 5 bases removed from V and 5 bases from J, the gap between germline ends came to 22 bases. The germline V gene has CDR1 KGHSH and CDR2 LQKENI. The CDR3 runs 17 residues. The CDR3 reads CASSTAGAGVMDQPQHF. The CDR3 bases are TGTGCCAGCTCAACTGCTGGAGCAGGGGTTATGGATCAGCCCCAGCATTTT.